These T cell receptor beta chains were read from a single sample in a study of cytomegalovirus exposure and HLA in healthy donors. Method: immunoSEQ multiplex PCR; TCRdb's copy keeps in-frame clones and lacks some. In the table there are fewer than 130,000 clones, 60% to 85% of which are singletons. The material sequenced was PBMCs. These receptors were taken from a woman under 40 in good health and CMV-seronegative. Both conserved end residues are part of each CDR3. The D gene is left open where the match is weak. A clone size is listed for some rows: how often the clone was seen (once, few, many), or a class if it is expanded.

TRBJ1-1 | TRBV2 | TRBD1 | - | TGTGCCAGCAGCGTTCGACAGGGAACAAACACTGAAGCTTTCTTT | CASSVRQGTNTEAFF
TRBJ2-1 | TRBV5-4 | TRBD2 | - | TGTGCCAGCAGCTTGGCCTTACTAGCGGGAGGACAGAACAATGAGCAGTTCTTC | CASSLALLAGGQNNEQFF
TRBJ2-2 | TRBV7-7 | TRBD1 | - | TGTGCTAGCAGCCCGGGACAGGGAGACGGGGAGCTGTTTTTT | CASSPGQGDGELFF
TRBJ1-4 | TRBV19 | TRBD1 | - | TGTGCCAGTACCGCCACAGGGGTGGGTCTTTTTTTT | CASTATGVGLFF
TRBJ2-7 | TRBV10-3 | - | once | TGTGCCACCCAGGGGCAGGGGTCGGTCGGCTACGAGCAGTACTTC | CATQGQGSVGYEQYF
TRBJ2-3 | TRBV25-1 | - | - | TGTGCAGTAGCGGCAGGGTTGGCAGATACGCAGTATTTT | CAVAAGLADTQYF
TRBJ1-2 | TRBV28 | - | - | TGTGCCAGCAGTTCCGCCTCGACTGGGAACTATGGCTACACCTTC | CASSSASTGNYGYTF
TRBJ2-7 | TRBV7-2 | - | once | TGTGCCAGCAGCCTACAGGGTATCTACGAGCAGTACTTC | CASSLQGIYEQYF
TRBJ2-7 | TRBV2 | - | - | TGTGCCGGATTGGCGGGTTACGAGCAGTACTTC | CAGLAGYEQYF
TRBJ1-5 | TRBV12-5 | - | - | TGTGCTAGGGAAAAACTACGGCCCTCCCTTAACGTGCCCCAGCATTTT | CAREKLRPSLNVPQHF
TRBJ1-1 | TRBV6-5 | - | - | TGTGCCAGCAGCTTGGGGGGAAACACTGAAGCTTTCTTT | CASSLGGNTEAFF
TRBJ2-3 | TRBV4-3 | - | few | TGCGCCAGCAGCCAAGAACGAGGGGGTACCGGGCCAGATACGCAGTATTTT | CASSQERGGTGPDTQYF
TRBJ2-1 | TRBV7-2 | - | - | TGTGCCAGCTCAGGCGTTAGCAATGAGCAGTTCTTC | CASSGVSNEQFF
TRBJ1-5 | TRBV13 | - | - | TGTGCCAGCAGCCCAGGCAGGGTCCAGCCCCAGCATTTT | CASSPGRVQPQHF
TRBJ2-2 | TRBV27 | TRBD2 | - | TGTGCCAGCAGTCCTCTCGGAGTTAGCGGGATGGGCCACACCGGGGAGCTGTTTTTT | CASSPLGVSGMGHTGELFF
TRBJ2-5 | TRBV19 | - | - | TGTGCCAGTACCCGAGAGGGCGGGCAAGAGACCCAGTACTTC | CASTREGGQETQYF
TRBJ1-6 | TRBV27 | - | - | TGTGCCAGCAGTTTGGGGCAAGCCCCTACGGTCCTCCACTTT | CASSLGQAPTVLHF
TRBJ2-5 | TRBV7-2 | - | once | TGTGCCAGCAGCGGGGGGCGGGGGTGGGGTGAGACCCAGTACTTC | CASSGGRGWGETQYF
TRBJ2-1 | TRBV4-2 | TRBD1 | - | TGTGCCAGCCGTCTCGAGCCACAGGGGACGGGTGAGCAGTTCTTC | CASRLEPQGTGEQFF
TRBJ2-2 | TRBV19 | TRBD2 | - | TGTGCCAGCGGACCGGGAGGGGGCGGGGAGCTGTTTTTT | CASGPGGGGELFF
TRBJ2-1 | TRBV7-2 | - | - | TGTGCCAGCAGCTATGGGAGACTAAGCGGGCAGTACAATGAGCAGTTCTTC | CASSYGRLSGQYNEQFF
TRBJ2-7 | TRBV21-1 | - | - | TGTGCCAGCAGCCCACCCAGAATCCCAGGCGAGCAGTACTTC | CASSPPRIPGEQYF
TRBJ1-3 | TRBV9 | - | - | TGTGCCAGCAGCGTAGATACGGGGGGAAACACCATATATTTT | CASSVDTGGNTIYF
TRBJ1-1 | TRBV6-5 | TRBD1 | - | TGTGCCAGCAGTTACTCGAAGAGGGGGCTGTTCACTGAAGCTTTCTTT | CASSYSKRGLFTEAFF
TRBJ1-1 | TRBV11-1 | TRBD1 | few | TGTGCCAGCAGCTTAGCGGGACAGGGAAGCACTGAAGCTTTCTTT | CASSLAGQGSTEAFF
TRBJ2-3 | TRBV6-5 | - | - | TGTGCCAGCAGTTACCGGCGGGGGCCCACAGATACGCAGTATTTT | CASSYRRGPTDTQYF
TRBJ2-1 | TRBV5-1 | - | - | TGCGCCAGCACCATGGGCGGGGGCGGGGGTGAGCAGTTCTTC | CASTMGGGGGEQFF
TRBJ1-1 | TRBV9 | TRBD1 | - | TGTGCCAGCAGCGCGGGACAGGGAGAAGCTTTCTTT | CASSAGQGEAFF
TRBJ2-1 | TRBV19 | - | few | TGTGCCAGTAGTTTCCGGGACACATCCTACAATGAGCAGTTCTTC | CASSFRDTSYNEQFF
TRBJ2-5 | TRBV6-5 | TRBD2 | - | TGTGCCAGCAGCCGGACTAGCGGGAGTGGGGAGACCCAGTACTTC | CASSRTSGSGETQYF
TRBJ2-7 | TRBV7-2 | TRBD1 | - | TGTGCCAGCAGCTTACGGTGGGACAGGGGGCCTACGTACGAGCAGTACTTC | CASSLRWDRGPTYEQYF
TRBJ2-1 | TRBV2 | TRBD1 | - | TGTGCCAGCAGTGATGGGACAGGGGTTTACAATGAGCAGTTCTTC | CASSDGTGVYNEQFF
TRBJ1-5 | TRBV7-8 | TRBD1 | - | TGTGCCAGCAGCGTTTGGGGACAGAGTAGCAATCAGCCCCAGCATTTT | CASSVWGQSSNQPQHF
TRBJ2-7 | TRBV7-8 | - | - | TGTGCCAGCAGCTTATCTAGCCGAACCTACGAGCAGTACTTC | CASSLSSRTYEQYF
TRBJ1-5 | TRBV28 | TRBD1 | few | TGTGCCAGCACCAGCAGGACAGGGTTGAATCAGCCCCAGCATTTT | CASTSRTGLNQPQHF
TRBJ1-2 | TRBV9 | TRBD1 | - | TGTGCCAGCAGCGTAGTGTCGGGAGGGGGCGATGGCTACACCTTC | CASSVVSGGGDGYTF
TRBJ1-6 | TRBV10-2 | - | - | TGCGCCAGCAGTCTACCGGACAGAGTTAATTCACCCCTCCACTTT | CASSLPDRVNSPLHF